This T cell receptor beta chain was identified during a study of cytomegalovirus exposure and HLA in healthy donors (dated by TCRdb to the late 2010s). Looking at the study overall: According to an earlier analysis of around 600 of the donors, about 179 million T cells yielded approximately 120 million unique TCR beta sequences and 250 to 350 Gb of sequence data. The genetic ancestry cluster associated with self-reported Caucasian donors included about four fifths of the approximately 430 genotyped donors. Donor age, sex, ethnicity and CMV serostatus were compiled together with the repertoire data. In a later genetic analysis, genome-wide SNP genotypes for about three fifths of the roughly 670 donors were used, and that subset was treated as a discovery cohort. A few DR-DQ haplotypes were handled as single units for association and clustering because linkage in the cohort was strong. The aim of the study was to test whether cataloging public T cell receptors could identify signatures of past pathogen exposure. The study profiled the T cell repertoires of 550 to 700 subjects by immunosequencing and related them to cytomegalovirus serostatus. Every repertoire in the discovery cohort had been generated on one and the same sequencing platform. A later analysis re-examined previously published TCR beta repertoires from more than 550 donors and added high-resolution HLA genotyping to investigate patterns of TCR occurrence. Class I and class II HLA loci were covered by the typing at four-digit resolution. Rather than drawing on any new phenotypic data, the later analysis identified candidate immune exposures from TCR beta sequences and the way those sequences occurred across donors. An early release that covered more than 550 HLA-typed donors contained approximately 300 gigabases of sequencing data and some 87 million unique TCR sequences. An earlier analysis of 587 of the donors used high-throughput TCR beta sequencing to judge whether each TCR beta V gene segment behaved as functional or pseudogenic. Typing coverage varied by locus: about 629-630 donors for A, B, C, DRB1 and DQB1; some 520 for DQA1; over 600 for DPA1; approximately 450 for DPB1. Besides the first cohort of approximately 710 subjects, a separate validation cohort made up of 120 different subjects was used. Among approximately 370 genotyped donors of the cohort, an average of around 250,000 unique TCR beta nucleotide sequences was sequenced per donor, of which about 19% were non-productive. High-throughput TCR immunosequencing, statistical association of individual TCRs with disease status, and machine learning were combined to predict cytomegalovirus infection status.

Broader findings and caveats from the paper: In a later analysis, most CMV-associated TCR beta chains were found to appear HLA-restricted, with HLA associations seemingly driven largely by CMV exposure. In this cohort, only TCR beta chains were sequenced, and detectable features were limited by the absence of alpha or paired-chain data. A later analysis found that TCR association rates varied across HLA loci, with DRB1 alleles showing the most associated TCRs and HLA-C alleles the fewest. In vitro tests confirmed that a few of the cytomegalovirus-associated TCR beta chains recognize cytomegalovirus antigens. It was suggested by the authors that the approach could potentially be generalized to other disease states and immunological phenotypes. Some IMGT-functional V segments, including TRBV6-2 and TRBV6-3, could not be distinguished by the 87-base-pair reads and were therefore excluded. V-gene and J-gene trimming of TCR beta chains was associated with a missense DCLRE1C variant in a later genetic analysis, and the association was replicated in an independent cohort. A later genetic analysis reported fewer N-insertions in productive TCRs among donors in an Asian-associated ancestry cluster than the roughly 690-donor mean. In a later analysis, HLA-associated TCR beta chains were found to be more clonally expanded and to have lower generation probabilities than equally common non-associated chains. Most TCR sequences were seen in very few donors, while some public TCRs were found in many individuals. Linkage disequilibrium might explain the correlated functional status among segregating V segments, but an unknown experimental factor could not be ruled out. Sequencing depth was assumed to be roughly uniform across donors in the presence/absence analyses, though that assumption may not hold. A total of 164 TCR beta chains were listed by the study as associated with cytomegalovirus. Assigning TCR associations to individual alleles was difficult when HLA alleles, especially DR and DQ, strongly co-occurred. The classifier was reported to diagnose cytomegalovirus status with high specificity and sensitivity in both the original cohort and the validation cohort. In a later analysis, 15,000 to 20,000 TCR beta sequences were associated with specific HLA alleles at a false discovery rate of 0.05. HLA typing was unavailable for some donors at each locus, so association tests used only the typed subset. A further reported finding was that TCR beta sequences accurately predicted the HLA-A and HLA-B alleles for most subjects in the first cohort. Over 15 rarely observed V segments, including chromosome 9 orphons, were excluded from the earlier analysis of some 590 of the donors because counts were too low. A group of highly shared sequence variants was considered likely to be a technical artifact of the sequencing pipeline. In an earlier analysis of some 540 of the donors, most TCR beta V segments appeared in productive rearrangements about 87% or about 30% of the time, broadly matching IMGT annotations. CMV serostatus was the only immune exposure information available for the cohort. According to a later analysis, parvovirus B19, influenza, CMV and Epstein-Barr virus appeared linked to several top co-occurrence clusters.

The method behind the library was the immunoSEQ multiplex PCR assay. A mixture of 60 forward primers for TCR Vbeta segments and 13 reverse primers for TCR Jbeta segments was used in the multiplex PCR. The CDR3 region of rearranged TCR beta genes was amplified from genomic DNA by a multiplex PCR assay. On the Illumina HiSeq System, the amplified TCR beta libraries were sequenced as 87-base-pair reads. The authors' analysis ran thus. A later analysis tallied some 79 million unique TCR beta chains across the 640 or so repertoires, and around 12 million of those chains were shared by two or more donors. A nearest-neighbor algorithm error-corrected the raw reads and collapsed the reads into unique sequences, merging closely related sequences to remove PCR and sequencing errors. Alignment of CDR3 sequences to IMGT reference sequences was used to assign V, D and J gene segments. For a sequence to be retained, a match of at least six nucleotides to both a V gene segment and a J gene segment was required. A rearrangement was called productive if the CDR3 had no stop codons and remained in frame with V and J, and every other rearrangement was called non-productive. CDR3 was defined according to IMGT convention as the region running from the second conserved V-encoded cysteine to the conserved J-encoded phenylalanine. In an earlier analysis of more than 550 of the donors, sequences lacking an unambiguous match to a single V gene segment were excluded. An earlier analysis of fewer than 750 of the donors called V segments functional above 56.7% productive rearrangements and segregating when the between-donor standard deviation exceeded 5%. A statistical classification framework was built for diagnosing cytomegalovirus status from the catalog of TCR beta chain sequences. In a later analysis, TCR nucleotide sequences were compared against IMGT/GENE-DB human TR gene sequences so that V and J genes could be assigned. A later analysis assigned CDR3 sequences and most-parsimonious VDJ recombination scenarios with the TCRdist pipeline. In a later analysis, every TCR beta chain was defined by the combination of its CDR3 amino acid sequence and its V-gene family, and reads without a unique V-gene family were dropped. As a way to deal with suspected cross-contamination and a sequencing artifact, a later analysis dropped nearly 600 nucleotide sequences that were highly shared and had low generation probability. A later analysis calculated a clonal expansion index for each public chain from normalized within-repertoire ranks of inferred template counts. In a later analysis, generation probabilities were computed with a VDJ recombination model fitted to out-of-frame rearrangements, and the resulting probabilities were checked against IGoR. In a later analysis, hypergeometric tests were used to score TCR-TCR, TCR-HLA and TCR-CMV co-occurrence, with a repertoire-size bias correction applied to TCR pairs. A later analysis estimated false discovery rates by permuting HLA or CMV assignments 20 times. A later analysis grouped co-occurring TCRs with DBSCAN, adding TCRdist sequence similarity when clustering within HLA-allele-positive subsets. Repertoires with fewer than 30,000 or more than 120,000 public chains were left out of co-occurrence clustering, as were about five repertoires with anomalous nucleotide sharing. TCRdb retrieved this table from immuneACCESS and kept in-frame rearrangements only. Not all clones are present; in checked studies, unresolved V genes account for under half, and no reason is known for the remainder. That table is the source of V, J and clone size, and D and trimming were worked out from the DNA. This sample has over 100,000 clones in its table, and around 80% of those were observed once. The ten biggest clones cover 4% to 5.5% of the sample.

Comment on this clone: What this receptor recognizes is not known. No much larger clonotype is one base removed from it; base qualities were not supplied.

The cohort consisted of hundreds of healthy bone marrow donors. At the time of sampling, every cohort member was nominally healthy, though immune exposures that went unrecorded were likely present. The donor was CMV seropositive and was included in the group of 270 or so seropositive cohort members. Each donor provided a peripheral blood sample, and peripheral blood mononuclear cells were used for TCR beta sequencing. Genomic DNA was extracted from the blood cell samples with the Qiagen DNeasy Blood Extraction Kit. CDR1 and CDR2 are read off the germline V gene as SGHTA and FQGNSA. The V end loses 6 bases and the J end loses 1 base, and a stretch of 6 bases separates them. The CDR3 starts with the cysteine, ends with the phenylalanine, and has 12 residues. The kept DNA is CDR3 alone, 36 bases in frame from the first base.

The chain employs TRBV7-2 and TRBJ1-2; a confident D gene designation cannot be given. The source material was PBMCs. The clonotype was recovered from a man under 40 in good health and CMV-seropositive. The CDR3 corresponds to CASSGLNYGYTF. The DNA is as follows: TGTGCCAGCAGTGGACTTAACTATGGCTACACCTTC.